This paragraph reports one T cell receptor (beta chain). The table came from immunoSEQ multiplex PCR; TCRdb's copy has only in-frame clones and leaves some out. The profile shows roughly 250,000 clones, 86% of them singletons. The sample comes from a study of blood T cell repertoires in COVID-19. Study-wide context: From T cells, B-cell-depleted T cells, or PBMCs came the material, which was cDNA or gDNA.

The CDR3 runs 11 residues. V lost 6 bases to trimming and J lost 7 bases, with 6 bases between them. The genes are TRBV12-3 or TRBV12-4 and TRBJ1-4; D gene ambiguous. This TCR derives from a woman aged 40 to 50 with acute COVID-19. The sequencing input was PBMCs or T cells enriched from blood (not recorded which). The CDR3 sequence is CASSLREKLFF. The CDR3 region has the DNA TGTGCCAGCAGCCTACGTGAAAAACTGTTTTTT.